This T cell receptor beta chain is from a study of cytomegalovirus exposure and HLA in healthy donors. The overall study: Findings of an earlier analysis included about 100 million unique TCR beta sequences from 170 million or so T cells. Whole-study results and caveats: Later on, a genetic analysis was performed. It linked a missense variant in DCLRE1C with V- and J-gene trimming of TCR beta. Associated with HLA alleles at 0.05 false discovery rate in a later analysis were around 15,000 TCR beta sequences.

V lost 5 bases, J lost 13 bases, and 5 bases stayed unmatched. The CDR3 consists of 11 residues. The V gene's germline CDR1 is SNHLY and CDR2 FYNNEI. Researchers ran the PCR with 60 Vbeta and 13 Jbeta primers. Clones were read by immunoSEQ multiplex PCR, and TCRdb kept only the in-frame ones, dropping some. The repertoire holds 140,000 to 150,000 clones, with around three quarters as singletons. In regard to this clone: Its antigen remains unknown.

The chain has TRBV2 and TRBJ2-1, with 7 bases fitting TRBD1. The receptor's source is a woman aged 18 to 35 in good health and CMV-seropositive. Sequenced material: PBMCs. CDR3 loop: CASSPRDRQFF. The CDR3 coding sequence is TGTGCCAGCAGTCCCCGGGACAGACAGTTCTTC. Variable domain in full (rest from reference TRBV2 and TRBJ2-1): EPEVTQTPSHQVTQMGQEVILRCVPISNHLYFYWYRQILGQKVEFLVSFYNNEISEKSEIFDDQFSVERPDGSNFTLKIRSTKLEDSAMYFCASSPRDRQFFGPGTRLTVL.